The TCR beta chain under discussion was sequenced for a study of blood T cells in healthy people across ages. Background on the study: Template switching recovered approximately one barcoded beta molecule for every two T cells.

Notes on the study in general: Relative to aged donors, long-lived donors carried more naive CD4+ cells and displayed higher diversity.

This clonotype has more than one count but fewer than ten. Its specificity is not known. From germline, CDR1 is LGHNA and CDR2 YNFKEQ. Trimming removed 1 base at V and 2 bases at J, with 13 bases between. The CDR3 is 16 amino acids. Alongside a J-beta primer mix, a sample-barcoded 5' primer served in a second PCR lasting roughly 6 to 12 cycles. TCRdb re-called the 5' RACE reads through MiXCR, storing one row per CDR3 protein. The sample carries about 1.8 million distinct CDR3 sequences, less than 50% recorded once. The chain is built from TRBV4-2 and TRBJ2-3; TRBD2 might be the D (5 bases). Sequences were obtained from blood. This receptor was obtained from a woman aged 35 to 49 in good health. The CDR3 nucleotides are TGTGCCAGCAGCCAAGTCGGTACAGACTACACAGATACGCAGTATTTT. Translating gives CASSQVGTDYTDTQYF.